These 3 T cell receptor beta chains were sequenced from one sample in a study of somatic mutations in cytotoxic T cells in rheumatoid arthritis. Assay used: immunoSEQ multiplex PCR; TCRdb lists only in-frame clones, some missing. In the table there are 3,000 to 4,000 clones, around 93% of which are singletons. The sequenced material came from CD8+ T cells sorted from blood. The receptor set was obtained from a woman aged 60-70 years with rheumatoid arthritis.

In nucleotides, the CDR3 is TGTGCCAGCAGTTTCGGTCGGGACACAGATACGCAGTATTTT. Protein: CASSFGRDTDTQYF. The chain combines TRBV7-9 with TRBJ2-3; maybe TRBD2 (5 bases). The CDR3 is 14 amino acids. From germline, CDR1 is SEHNR and CDR2 FQNEAQ (reference sequence). V gave up 6 bases and J gave up 2 bases, with 12 bases separating them.

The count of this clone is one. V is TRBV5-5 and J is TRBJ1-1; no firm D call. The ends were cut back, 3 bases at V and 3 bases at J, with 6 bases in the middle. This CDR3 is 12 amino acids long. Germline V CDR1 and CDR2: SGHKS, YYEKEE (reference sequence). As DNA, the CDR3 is TGTGCCAGCAGCTACGGGGACACTGAAGCTTTCTTT. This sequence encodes CASSYGDTEAFF.

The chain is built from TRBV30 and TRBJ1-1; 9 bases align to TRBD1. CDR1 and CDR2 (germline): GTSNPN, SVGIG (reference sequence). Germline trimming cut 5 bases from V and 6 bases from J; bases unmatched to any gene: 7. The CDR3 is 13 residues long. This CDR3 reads CAWEQGAGAEAFF. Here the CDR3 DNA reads TGTGCCTGGGAACAGGGGGCAGGTGCTGAAGCTTTCTTT.